The sequence of this T cell receptor (beta chain) was determined in a study of blood T cells in healthy people across ages. Combining a sample-barcoded 5' primer with a J-beta primer mix, a second PCR ran for roughly 7 to 12 cycles. Every single cDNA molecule received a tag from a template-switch adaptor with 12 random nucleotides. TCRdb reanalysed the 5' RACE reads using MiXCR and keeps one entry per CDR3 protein. The sample has roughly 730,000 distinct CDR3 sequences, about 61% seen once. The donors, all healthy, were Caucasians living in Russia, aged about 6 to 95. As regards this clonotype: The antigen remains unidentified.

The CDR3 has 16 residues. V gave up 3 bases and J gave up 2 bases; unmatched junction bases: 2. CDR1 and CDR2 (germline): SGHVS, FQNEAQ. General observations from the study: Estimates drawn from one million T cells were deemed to understate diversity. TCR beta diversity per million T cells fell roughly linearly with age.

The chain employs TRBV7-8 and TRBJ2-1, with TRBD2 identical over 12 bases. The TCR originated in a man aged 35 to 55 in good health. Source material: blood. The chain's CDR3 is CASSLRTSGAYNEQFF. The CDR3 nucleotides read TGTGCCAGCAGCTTGAGGACTAGCGGGGCCTACAATGAGCAGTTCTTC.